This T cell receptor beta chain was obtained from a study of identical twins. The table lists this clonotype with a few counts. Its antigen is not identified. Findings and limits, study-wide: Monozygotic twin pairs showed more out-of-frame TCR alpha sharing than models estimated. Cord blood's abundant beta clonotypes had fewer insertions, unlike memory repertoires.

TCRdb itself ran the 5' RACE reads through MiXCR, one entry per CDR3 protein. This table holds around 1.7 million distinct CDR3 sequences, around 29% found once. Sequencing used cord blood. The receptor comes from a newborn girl in good health.

The CDR3 DNA reads TGTGCCAGCAGACGGGACAGGCTTGCCTACGAGCAGTACTTC. Its translation: CASRRDRLAYEQYF. The genes are TRBV7-2 and TRBJ2-1, with TRBD1 identical over 8 bases. Judging by the DNA end, TRBJ2-7 fits better; the J call may be wrong. The CDR3 runs to 14 residues. CDR1 is SGHTA, CDR2 FQGNSA, per germline.